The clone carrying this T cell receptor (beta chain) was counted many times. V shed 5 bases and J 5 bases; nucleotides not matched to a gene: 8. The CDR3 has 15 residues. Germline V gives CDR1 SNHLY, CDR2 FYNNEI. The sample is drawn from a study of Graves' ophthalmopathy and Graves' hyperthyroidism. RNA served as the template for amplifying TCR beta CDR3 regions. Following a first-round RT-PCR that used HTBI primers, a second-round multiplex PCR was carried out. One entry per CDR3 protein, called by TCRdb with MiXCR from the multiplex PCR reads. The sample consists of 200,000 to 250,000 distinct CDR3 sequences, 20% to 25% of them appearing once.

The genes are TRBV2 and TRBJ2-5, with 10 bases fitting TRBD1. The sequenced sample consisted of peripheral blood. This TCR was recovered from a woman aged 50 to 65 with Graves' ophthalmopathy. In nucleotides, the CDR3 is TGTGCCAGCAGTACGGGACAGGGGATCGGTGAGACCCAGTACTTC. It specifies CASSTGQGIGETQYF.